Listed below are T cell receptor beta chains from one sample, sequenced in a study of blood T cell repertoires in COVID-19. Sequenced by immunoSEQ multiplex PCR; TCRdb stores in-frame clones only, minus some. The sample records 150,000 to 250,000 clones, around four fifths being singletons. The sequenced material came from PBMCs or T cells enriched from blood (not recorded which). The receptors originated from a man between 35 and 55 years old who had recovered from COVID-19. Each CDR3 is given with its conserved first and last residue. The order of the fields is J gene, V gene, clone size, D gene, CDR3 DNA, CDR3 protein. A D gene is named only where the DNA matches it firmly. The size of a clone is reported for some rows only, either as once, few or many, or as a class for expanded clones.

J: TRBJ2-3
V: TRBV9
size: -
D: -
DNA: TGTGCCAGCAGTCCGGCCGGAGGCGTAAACACAGATACGCAGTATTTT
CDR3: CASSPAGGVNTDTQYF

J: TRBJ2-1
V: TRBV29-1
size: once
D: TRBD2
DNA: TGCAGCGTTGGTAGGGCTAGCGGATTCTACAATGAGCAGTTCTTC
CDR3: CSVGRASGFYNEQFF

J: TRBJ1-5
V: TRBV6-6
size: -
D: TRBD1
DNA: TGTGCCAGCAGTTACTCGACCGGGACAGGGCGTCAGCCCCAGCATTTT
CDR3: CASSYSTGTGRQPQHF

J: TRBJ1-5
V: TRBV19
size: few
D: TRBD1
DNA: TGTGCCAGCGCCAACATTCCGGGACAGGGGCCCCTCGGGCAGCCCCAGCATTTT
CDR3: CASANIPGQGPLGQPQHF

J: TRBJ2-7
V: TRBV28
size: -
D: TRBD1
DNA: TGTGCCAGCAACAGGGGGCACTCCTACGAGCAGTACTTC
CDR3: CASNRGHSYEQYF

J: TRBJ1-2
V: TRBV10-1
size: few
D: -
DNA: TGCGCCAGATCAGGAACTGGCTACACCTTC
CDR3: CARSGTGYTF

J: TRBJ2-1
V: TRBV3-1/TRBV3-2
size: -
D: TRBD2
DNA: TGTGCCAGCCACTTACAAACCGGGACTACCCTGTTCTTC
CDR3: CASHLQTGTTLFF

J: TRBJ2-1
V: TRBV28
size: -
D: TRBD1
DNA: TGTGCCAGCAGTTTATGGGACAGGGGGAGGGGTGAGCAGTTCTTC
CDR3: CASSLWDRGRGEQFF

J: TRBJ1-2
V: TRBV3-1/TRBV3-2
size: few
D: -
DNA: TGTGCCAGCAGCCAAGATACAGGGTACTATGGCTACACCTTC
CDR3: CASSQDTGYYGYTF

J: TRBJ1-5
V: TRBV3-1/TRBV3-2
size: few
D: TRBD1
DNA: TGTGCCAGCAGCCAGCCGGGACAGGTACCCCAGCATTTT
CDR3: CASSQPGQVPQHF

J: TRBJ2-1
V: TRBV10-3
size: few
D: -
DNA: TGTGCCATCAGTGAACTCGGAATAGGAGGACTTTACAATGAGCAGTTCTTC
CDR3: CAISELGIGGLYNEQFF

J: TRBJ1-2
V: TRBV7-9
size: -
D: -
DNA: TGTGCCAGCAGCTTAGAACAGGGAAGGGGCTACACCTTC
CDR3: CASSLEQGRGYTF

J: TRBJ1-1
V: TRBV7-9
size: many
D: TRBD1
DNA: TGTGCCAGCAGCTTAGGTTTGTACAGGGGCGACACTGAAGCTTTCTTT
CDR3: CASSLGLYRGDTEAFF

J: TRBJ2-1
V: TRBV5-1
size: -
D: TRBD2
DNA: TGCGCCAGCAGCTTGGATAGCGGGAGTACCAATGAGCAGTTCTTC
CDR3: CASSLDSGSTNEQFF

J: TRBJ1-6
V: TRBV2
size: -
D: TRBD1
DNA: TGTGCCAGCAGCCCCCGGACAGGACTTAATTCACCCCTCCACTTT
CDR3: CASSPRTGLNSPLHF

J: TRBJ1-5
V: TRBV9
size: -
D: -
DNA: TGTGCCAGCAGCGTAGGGGAGGACGGGAGCAATCAGCCCCAGCATTTT
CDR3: CASSVGEDGSNQPQHF

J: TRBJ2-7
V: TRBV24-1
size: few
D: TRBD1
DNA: TGTGCCACCAGCCCTGGACAGGGTGGGAAAAGCTACGAGCAGTACTTC
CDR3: CATSPGQGGKSYEQYF

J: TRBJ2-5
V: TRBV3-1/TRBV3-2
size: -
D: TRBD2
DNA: TGTGCCAGCAGCCACCCCGGGGGGGGTCGAGAGACCCAGTACTTC
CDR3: CASSHPGGGRETQYF

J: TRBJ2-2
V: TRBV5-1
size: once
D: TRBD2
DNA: TGCGCCAGCAGCGTAGCACAAGGACTAGCGGGAGGATCCGCCGGGGAGCTGTTTTTT
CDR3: CASSVAQGLAGGSAGELFF

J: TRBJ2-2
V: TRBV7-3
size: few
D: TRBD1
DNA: TGTGCCAGCAGCCTCGACAGGGGCCACACCGGGGAGCTGTTTTTT
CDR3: CASSLDRGHTGELFF

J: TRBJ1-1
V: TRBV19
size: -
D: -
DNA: TGTGCCAGTAGTATACAACGAGGCACTGAAGCTTTCTTT
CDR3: CASSIQRGTEAFF

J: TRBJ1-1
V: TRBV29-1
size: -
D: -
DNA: TGCAGCGTTGAAGATCGGGTAGTGTTGGCAGGGTCTGAAGCTTTCTTT
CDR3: CSVEDRVVLAGSEAFF

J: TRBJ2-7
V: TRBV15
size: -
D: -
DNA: TGTGCCACCAGCAGAGCGGGTATCTACGAGCAGTACTTC
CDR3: CATSRAGIYEQYF

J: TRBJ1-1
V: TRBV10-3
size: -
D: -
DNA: TGTGCCATCAGTGAAGGCAGGGAAACTGAAGCTTTCTTT
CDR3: CAISEGRETEAFF

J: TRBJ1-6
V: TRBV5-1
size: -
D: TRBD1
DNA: TGCGCCAGCAGCTTGGGTTCGGGACAGGCCGGGGATTATAATTCACCCCTCCACTTT
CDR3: CASSLGSGQAGDYNSPLHF

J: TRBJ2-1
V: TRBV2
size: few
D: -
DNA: TGTGCCAGCGGTAGAGAATCCTACAATGAGCAGTTCTTC
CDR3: CASGRESYNEQFF

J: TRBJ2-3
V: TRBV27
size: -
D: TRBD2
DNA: TGTGCCAGCAGTGCCGGACTAGTTCAGAGAGATACGCAGTATTTT
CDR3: CASSAGLVQRDTQYF

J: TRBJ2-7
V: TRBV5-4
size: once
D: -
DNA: TGTGCCAGCAGCCGGGATACCTTCTACGAGCAGTACTTC
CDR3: CASSRDTFYEQYF

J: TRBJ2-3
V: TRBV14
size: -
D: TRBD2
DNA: TGTGCCAGCAGCCGAGTAGCGGGAGCCGGAGATACGCAGTATTTT
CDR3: CASSRVAGAGDTQYF

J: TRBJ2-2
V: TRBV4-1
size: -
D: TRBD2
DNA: TGCGCCAGCAGCCAAGGAGCGGGATGGACCGGGGAGCTGTTTTTT
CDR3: CASSQGAGWTGELFF

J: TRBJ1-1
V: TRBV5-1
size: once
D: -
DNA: TGCGCCAGCAGCGGGTTTCAGGCGAACACTGAAGCTTTCTTT
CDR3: CASSGFQANTEAFF

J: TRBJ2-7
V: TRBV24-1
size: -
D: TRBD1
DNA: TGTGCCACCAGTGGACAGGGGAGTATCTACGAGCAGTACTTC
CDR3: CATSGQGSIYEQYF

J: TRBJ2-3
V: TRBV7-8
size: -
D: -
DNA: TGTGCCAGCAGCATGGCAGCCGGCAGGGATACGCAGTATTTT
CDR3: CASSMAAGRDTQYF

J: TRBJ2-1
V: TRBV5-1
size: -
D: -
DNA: TGCGCCAGCAGCTTGGGTCCGGGACTCGAGAAGCAGTTCTTC
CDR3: CASSLGPGLEKQFF

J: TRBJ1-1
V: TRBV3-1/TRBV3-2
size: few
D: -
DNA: TGTGCCAGCAGCCAATCCCGCGGGATCATGAACACTGAAGCTTTCTTT
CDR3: CASSQSRGIMNTEAFF

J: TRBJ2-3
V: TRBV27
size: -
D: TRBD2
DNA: TGTGCCAGCGGGGATTGGGCGGCGGGAGTTCCAGATACGCAGTATTTT
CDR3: CASGDWAAGVPDTQYF

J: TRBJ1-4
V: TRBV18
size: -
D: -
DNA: TGTGCCAGCTCACCACTAGGGGTCGTCAATGAAAAACTGTTTTTT
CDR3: CASSPLGVVNEKLFF

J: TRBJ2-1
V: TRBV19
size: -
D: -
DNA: TGTGCCAGTAGTCGAGCAGGGTACGGTTTGGGGAATGAGCAGTTCTTC
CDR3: CASSRAGYGLGNEQFF

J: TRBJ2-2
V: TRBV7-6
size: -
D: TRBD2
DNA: TGTGCCAGCAGCCCACTAGCGGGGCTCACCGGGGAGCTGTTTTTT
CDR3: CASSPLAGLTGELFF

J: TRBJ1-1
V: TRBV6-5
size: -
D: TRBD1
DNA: TGTGCCAGCAGACCTCCAGGGGGCTTGAACACTGAAGCTTTCTTT
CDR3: CASRPPGGLNTEAFF

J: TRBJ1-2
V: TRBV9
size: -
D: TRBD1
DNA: TGTGCCAGCAGCGCGACAGGGTATGGCTACACCTTC
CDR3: CASSATGYGYTF